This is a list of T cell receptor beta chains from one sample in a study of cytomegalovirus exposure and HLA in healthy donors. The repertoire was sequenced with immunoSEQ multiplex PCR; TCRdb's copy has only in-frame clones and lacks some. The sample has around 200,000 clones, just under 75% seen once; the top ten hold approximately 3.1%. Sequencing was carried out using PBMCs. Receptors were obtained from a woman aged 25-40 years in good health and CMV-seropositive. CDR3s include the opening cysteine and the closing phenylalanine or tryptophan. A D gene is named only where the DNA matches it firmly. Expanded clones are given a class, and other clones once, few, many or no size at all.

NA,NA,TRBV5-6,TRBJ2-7,TGTGCCAGCAGCTTGGCACTTTCCTACGAGCAGTACTTC,CASSLALSYEQYF
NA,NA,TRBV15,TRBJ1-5,TGTGCCACCAGCAGAGTACAGGGTATTGCTCAGCCCCAGCATTTT,CATSRVQGIAQPQHF
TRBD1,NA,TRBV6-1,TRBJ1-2,TGTGCCAGCAGTCCGACAGGGAAGGGCTATGGCTACACCTTC,CASSPTGKGYGYTF
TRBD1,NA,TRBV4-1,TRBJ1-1,TGCGCCAGCAGCCACGGTACAGGGGGTAATCCTGAAGCTTTCTTT,CASSHGTGGNPEAFF
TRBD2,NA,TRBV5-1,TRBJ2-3,TGCGCCAGCACCCAGCGGGAGGGCCAAGATACGCAGTATTTT,CASTQREGQDTQYF
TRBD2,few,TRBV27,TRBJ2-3,TGTGCCAGCAGTCCAAGACTAGCGGAAGGCACAGATACGCAGTATTTT,CASSPRLAEGTDTQYF
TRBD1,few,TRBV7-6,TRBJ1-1,TGTGCCAGCAGCTTAGGGGGGACAGGGACCACTGAAGCTTTCTTT,CASSLGGTGTTEAFF
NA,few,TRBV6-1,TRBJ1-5,TGTGCCAGCGGGGCCGCCTCCAGAAGCAATCAGCCCCAGCATTTT,CASGAASRSNQPQHF
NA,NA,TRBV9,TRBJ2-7,TGTGCCAGCAGCCCCGGGTTAATAACCTACGAGCAGTACTTC,CASSPGLITYEQYF
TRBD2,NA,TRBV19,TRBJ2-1,TGTGCCAGTAGTATTGCGGGAGGGCCTAATGAGCAGTTCTTC,CASSIAGGPNEQFF
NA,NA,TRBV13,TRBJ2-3,TGTGCCAGCAGCTTTAACCCCCGGGGAAGCAAATTGGATACGCAGTATTTT,CASSFNPRGSKLDTQYF
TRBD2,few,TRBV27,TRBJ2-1,TGTGCCAGCAGCCCTCTAGCGGCCTACAATGAGCAGTTCTTC,CASSPLAAYNEQFF
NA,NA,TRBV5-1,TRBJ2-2,TGCGCCAGCAGCTTTATTCAGGACACCGGGGAGCTGTTTTTT,CASSFIQDTGELFF
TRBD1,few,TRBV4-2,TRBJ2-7,TGTGCCAGCAGCCAACCGACAGGGGACTACGAGCAGTACTTC,CASSQPTGDYEQYF
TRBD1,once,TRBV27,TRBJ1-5,TGTGCCAGCAGTCCTTCGGGACAGGGGACTCAGCCCCAGCATTTT,CASSPSGQGTQPQHF